The 26 T cell receptor beta chains in this list originate from one sample, sequenced in a study of identical twins. TCRdb called the 5' RACE reads again in MiXCR, with one record for every CDR3 protein. The sample shows approximately 890,000 distinct CDR3 sequences, roughly an eighth of them seen only once. Separately, the same data were catalogued under a study of yellow fever vaccine responses in identical twins.

Sequences were obtained from PBMCs. These receptors were taken from a woman under 30 in good health.

The chain recombines TRBV12-3 or TRBV12-4 with TRBJ1-6, with a tentative D call TRBD1 (5 bases). The CDR3 is 14 amino acids. V lost 8 bases to trimming and J lost 3 bases, with 11 bases between them. In DNA, the CDR3 is TGTGCCAGCTGTTGGGACTGCTATAATTCACCCCTCCACTTT. It codes for CASCWDCYNSPLHF.

The rearrangement joins TRBV7-2 to TRBJ2-1; D unresolved. The CDR3 covers 14 residues. V was pared by 5 bases and J by 6 bases, with 14 bases between. Germline CDR1 and CDR2: SGHTA and FQGNSA. Here the CDR3 DNA reads TGTGCCAGCAGCCCGACACCAGCGAGCAATGAGCAGTTCTTC. It is translated as CASSPTPASNEQFF.

This chain joins TRBV7-2 and TRBJ2-3; possibly TRBD1 or TRBD2 for D (5 bases each). Trimming took 6 bases from V and 9 from J, leaving 16 bases between them. The CDR3 is made up of 13 amino acids. The germline gives CDR1 SGHTA, CDR2 FQGNSA. CDR3 bases: TGTGCCAGCAGACAAACACCGGGACCCACGCAGTATTTT. This sequence encodes CASRQTPGPTQYF.

This clonotype was found many times. The chain uses TRBV5-1 and TRBJ2-1, with a tentative D call TRBD1 (6 bases). Trimming removed 0 bases at V and 2 bases at J, with 9 bases between. This CDR3 is 15 amino acids long. Germline V gene sequence: CDR1 SGHRS, CDR2 YFSETQ. CDR3 loop: CASSLEGHPYNEQFF. The CDR3 nucleotides read TGCGCCAGCAGCTTGGAGGGACACCCCTACAATGAGCAGTTCTTC.

This clonotype has ten or more counts. The chain recombines TRBV3-1 with TRBJ2-5; D ambiguous. This CDR3 has 15 residues. Germline CDR1 LGHDT, CDR2 YNNKEL (reference sequence). With 1 base removed from V and 5 bases from J, the gap between germline ends came to 14 bases. The CDR3 DNA sequence: TGTGCCAGCAGCCAAGCCTCCCGTAGAAGGGAGACCCAGTACTTC. Encoded protein: CASSQASRRRETQYF.

This clonotype was counted only a few times. The chain recombines TRBV18 with TRBJ2-2; 9 bases match TRBD1. Germline V lookup: CDR1 KGHSH, CDR2 LQKENI. This CDR3 is built from 17 residues. V shed 5 bases, J shed 1 base, and the junction held 8 bases outside the gene matches. The CDR3 DNA is TGTGCCAGCTCAGCGACAGGGGGGATTTTGAACACCGGGGAGCTGTTTTTT. It is translated as CASSATGGILNTGELFF.

This clonotype was picked up a small number of times. This rearrangement joins TRBV27 to TRBJ2-7, with TRBD1 as a possible D gene (6 bases). There are 13 residues in the CDR3. V was trimmed by 6 bases and J by 4 bases, leaving 13 bases between them. Germline V gene lookup returns CDR1 MNHEY and CDR2 SMNVEV (reference sequence). The CDR3 protein is CASRPTGRYEQYV. As DNA, the CDR3 is TGTGCCAGCAGACCCACAGGGCGGTACGAGCAGTACGTC.

The rearrangement joins TRBV7-9 to TRBJ2-4, with D hard to call. This CDR3 spans 14 amino acids. CDR1 SEHNR and CDR2 FQNEAQ come from the germline V gene (reference sequence). V lost 1 base and J 5 bases, leaving 9 bases between the germline ends. The CDR3 DNA reads TGTGCCAGCAGCTTAGGATACGGAGAAAACATTCAGTACTTC. Its protein is CASSLGYGENIQYF.

The chain uses TRBV2 and TRBJ2-3, with unresolved D. The CDR3 consists of 16 residues. Germline CDR1 is SNHLY and CDR2 is FYNNEI. V dropped 2 bases and J dropped 0 bases, with 12 bases sitting between them. CDR3 sequence reads: CASSEMLGYSTDTQYF. The DNA for the CDR3 is TGTGCCAGCAGTGAAATGCTAGGTTATAGCACAGATACGCAGTATTTT.

The rearrangement uses TRBV7-8 and TRBJ1-5, with 8 positions matching TRBD1. The V gene's germline CDR1 is SGHVS and CDR2 FQNEAQ. The CDR3 has 15 amino acids. The trim removed 1 base at V and 7 bases at J, leaving 6 bases unmatched. This CDR3 reads CASSLGWDRYQPQHF. CDR3 nucleotides: TGTGCCAGCAGCTTAGGGTGGGACAGGTACCAGCCCCAGCATTTT.

The chain combines TRBV4-1 with TRBJ2-3, with 13 bases fitting TRBD2. The CDR3 has 17 amino acids. Germline V lookup: CDR1 MGHRA, CDR2 YSYEKL. V was clipped by 2 bases and J by 4 bases; unmatched bases: 6. The CDR3 DNA sequence: TGCGCCAGCAGCCAACCAACTAGCGGGGGGGCTGCAGATACGCAGTATTTT. It codes for CASSQPTSGGAADTQYF.

This clonotype was detected a few times. The J gene is TRBJ2-1, the V gene TRBV9, with 7 positions matching TRBD1. The ends lost 6 bases at V and 0 bases at J; junction bases unmatched: 6. Germline V gives CDR1 SGDLS, CDR2 YYNGEE. This CDR3 is 15 amino acids long. This chain's CDR3 is CASTATGSSYNEQFF. CDR3 nucleotides: TGTGCCAGCACCGCGACAGGGAGCTCCTACAATGAGCAGTTCTTC.

The chain carries TRBV20-1 and TRBJ2-1; 9 bases align to TRBD1. This CDR3 is 15 amino acids long. The J segment lost 4 bases and the V segment lost 0 bases, leaving 4 bases of the junction unmatched. The germline CDR1 and CDR2 sequences are DFQATT and SNEGSKA (reference sequence). CDR3 bases: TGCAGTGCTAGAGAAACGGGACAGGGTTACAATGAGCAGTTCTTC. As protein: CSARETGQGYNEQFF.

This clonotype was detected only a few times. The V and J genes are TRBV20-1 and TRBJ2-1, with 12 bases aligning to TRBD2. Per the germline V gene, CDR1 is DFQATT and CDR2 is SNEGSKA (reference sequence). The V gene end was trimmed by 6 bases and the J gene end by 6 bases; junction bases not matched to a gene: 9. This CDR3 comprises 15 residues. DNA for the CDR3: TGCAGTGCGTACGAGACTAGCGGGAGTGGCAATGAGCAGTTCTTC. Amino acid sequence: CSAYETSGSGNEQFF.

This clonotype was picked up a small number of times. The chain has TRBV25-1 and TRBJ2-3; 8 nucleotides match TRBD2. The germline V gene encodes CDR1 MGHDK and CDR2 SYGVNS. This CDR3 comprises 13 residues. The J segment lost 7 bases and the V segment lost 9 bases, leaving 9 bases of the junction unmatched. CDR3 protein: CASSPGGPYTQYF. In DNA, the CDR3 is TGTGCCAGTTCCCCGGGAGGGCCTTATACGCAGTATTTT. Full variable domain (rest looked up from reference TRBV25-1 and TRBJ2-3): EADIYQTPRYLVIGTGKKITLECSQTMGHDKMYWYQQDPGMELHLIHYSYGVNSTEKGDLSSESTVSRIRTEHFPLTLESARPSHTSQYLCASSPGGPYTQYFGPGTRLTVL.

Here the CDR3 reads CASSHGTGAFGGANVLTF. CDR3 sequence (DNA): TGTGCCAGCAGCCACGGGACAGGTGCCTTTGGTGGGGCCAACGTCCTGACTTTC. This rearrangement joins TRBV14 to TRBJ2-6; 8 bases are a match to TRBD1. The CDR3 consists of 18 residues. Germline loops: CDR1 SGHDN, CDR2 FVKESK. V was pared by 3 bases and J by 3 bases, with 10 bases of the junction left unmatched.

A few counts support this clonotype. The chain links TRBV11-3 to TRBJ2-1, with 14 positions matching TRBD2. CDR3 length equals 17 residues. The germline V gene has CDR1 SGHNT and CDR2 YENEEA. With 5 bases clipped from V and 3 bases from J, the junction kept 6 bases outside the gene matches. CDR3 sequence: CASSPQGLAGDYNEQFF. CDR3 in DNA: TGTGCCAGCAGCCCGCAGGGACTAGCGGGAGACTACAATGAGCAGTTCTTC. The full variable domain, rest sourced from reference TRBV11-3 and TRBJ2-1, is EAGVVQSPRYKIIEKKQPVAFWCNPISGHNTLYWYLQNLGQGPELLIRYENEEAVDDSQLPKDRFSAERLKGVDSTLKIQPAELGDSAVYLCASSPQGLAGDYNEQFFGPGTRLTVL.

This clonotype came up a few times. The chain employs TRBV7-9 and TRBJ2-1; a possible D gene is TRBD2 (6 bases). Trimming took 5 bases from V and 5 from J, leaving 19 bases between them. The CDR3 contains 16 residues. Germline lookup yields CDR1 SEHNR and CDR2 FQNEAQ (reference sequence). Here the CDR3 reads CASSPPRRGLNNEQFF. The CDR3 nucleotides read TGTGCCAGCAGCCCCCCGAGGCGGGGATTAAACAATGAGCAGTTCTTC.

This clonotype appeared many times. V gene TRBV20-1 combines with J gene TRBJ2-1; the D is unclear. Trimming left V 3 bases short and J 0 bases short, with 9 bases between. Germline CDR1 DFQATT, CDR2 SNEGSKA (reference sequence). This CDR3 has 14 amino acids. The CDR3 region is CSASGRSSYNEQFF. The DNA of the CDR3 is TGCAGTGCTAGTGGTAGGAGCTCCTACAATGAGCAGTTCTTC.

In its sample, this clonotype was seen a few times. The chain joins TRBV27 to TRBJ2-2; tentative D call: TRBD1 (5 bases). The CDR3 runs to 15 residues. Germline CDR1 reads MNHEY; CDR2 reads SMNVEV (reference sequence). Trimming shortened V by 5 bases and J by 2 bases, and 12 bases separated the two germline ends. The CDR3 region is CASSEIRVNTGELFF. The CDR3 region has the DNA TGTGCCAGCAGTGAAATCAGGGTTAACACCGGGGAGCTGTTTTTT.

This clonotype has just a few counts. This chain connects TRBV28 to TRBJ2-7; D is ambiguous. The germline gives CDR1 MDHEN, CDR2 SYDVKM. The CDR3 has 10 amino acids. Trimming shortened V by 8 bases and J by 4 bases, and 6 bases separated the two germline ends. CDR3 nucleotide sequence: TGTGCCAGCGGCCAGTACGAGCAGTACTTC. Translating gives CASGQYEQYF.

The gene calls are TRBV20-1 and TRBJ2-5; maybe TRBD2 (5 bases). Per the germline V gene, CDR1 is DFQATT and CDR2 is SNEGSKA (reference sequence). CDR3 length equals 14 residues. V lost 5 bases and J 7 bases, leaving 20 bases between the germline ends. The CDR3 loop reads CSAQRPRSEWTQYF. CDR3 coding DNA: TGCAGTGCTCAGCGCCCCCGTAGCGAGTGGACCCAGTACTTC.

The table lists this clonotype with a few counts. DNA of the CDR3: TGTGCCAGCAGCCAGGTAGCGGGAGTGCATACCGGGGAGCTGTTTTTT. This translates into CASSQVAGVHTGELFF. The V call is TRBV3-1, the J call TRBJ2-2; 9 bases fit TRBD2. Germline CDR1 is LGHDT and CDR2 is YNNKEL (reference sequence). This CDR3 is 16 amino acids long. Trimming removed 3 bases from V and 5 bases from J; junction bases left unmatched: 7.

The V and J genes are TRBV3-1 and TRBJ2-5; tentatively, D is TRBD1 or TRBD2 (5 bases each). CDR3 length: 16 amino acids. Trimming shortened V by 0 bases and J by 5 bases, and 16 bases separated the two germline ends. Germline CDR1 is LGHDT and CDR2 is YNNKEL (reference sequence). CDR3 residues: CASSQDLPGPGETQYF. The CDR3 DNA reads as TGTGCCAGCAGCCAAGATCTCCCGGGGCCAGGGGAGACCCAGTACTTC.

The CDR3: CASSPTPSSGRQNEQFF. The CDR3 nucleotides are TGTGCCAGCAGTCCGACCCCCTCTAGCGGGAGACAGAATGAGCAGTTCTTC. The rearrangement uses TRBV28 and TRBJ2-1; TRBD2 aligns across 10 bases. The CDR3 contains 17 residues. Germline CDR1 is MDHEN and CDR2 is SYDVKM. The V segment lost 5 bases and the J segment 7 bases; nucleotides outside the gene matches: 14.

The sample holds a few counts of this clonotype. The J gene is TRBJ2-5, the V gene TRBV5-5, with D unresolved. CDR3 length: 14 residues. From germline, CDR1 is SGHKS and CDR2 YYEKEE (reference sequence). Trimming stripped 2 bases from V and 3 bases from J, with 11 bases between. CDR3 in amino acids: CASSFRSRKETQYF. The CDR3 DNA follows: TGTGCCAGCAGCTTCAGGAGTCGGAAAGAGACCCAGTACTTC.